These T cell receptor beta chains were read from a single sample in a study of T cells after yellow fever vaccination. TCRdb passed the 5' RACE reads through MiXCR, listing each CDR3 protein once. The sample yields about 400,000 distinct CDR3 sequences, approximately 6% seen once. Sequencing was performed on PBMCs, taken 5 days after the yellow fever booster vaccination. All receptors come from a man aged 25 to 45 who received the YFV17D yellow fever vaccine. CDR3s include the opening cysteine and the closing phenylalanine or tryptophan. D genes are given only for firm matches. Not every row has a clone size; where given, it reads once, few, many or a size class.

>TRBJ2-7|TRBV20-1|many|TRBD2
CSARLTSGSYEQYF
TGCAGTGCTAGACTGACTAGCGGGAGCTACGAGCAGTACTTC
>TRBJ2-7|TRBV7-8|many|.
CASSFPGSSRGEQYF
TGTGCCAGCAGCTTCCCCGGTTCCTCACGCGGAGAGCAGTACTTC
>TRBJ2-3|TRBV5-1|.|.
CASSQTRTDTQYF
TGCGCCAGCAGTCAGACTAGAACAGATACGCAGTATTTT
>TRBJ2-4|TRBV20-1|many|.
CSAIVGAKNIQYF
TGCAGTGCTATCGTGGGGGCGAAAAACATTCAGTACTTC
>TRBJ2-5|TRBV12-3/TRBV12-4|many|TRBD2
CASRRAAGAQYF
TGTGCCAGCAGACGCGCCGCGGGGGCCCAGTACTTC
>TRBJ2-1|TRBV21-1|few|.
CASSRGRGKGKDNEQFF
TGTGCCAGCAGCAGAGGGCGTGGTAAGGGTAAGGACAATGAGCAGTTCTTC
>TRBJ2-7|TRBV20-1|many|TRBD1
CSASGTGIYEQYF
TGCAGTGCTAGTGGGACAGGTATCTACGAGCAGTACTTC
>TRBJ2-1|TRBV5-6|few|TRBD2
CASARGVTYNEQFF
TGTGCCAGCGCCCGGGGGGTTACCTACAATGAGCAGTTCTTC
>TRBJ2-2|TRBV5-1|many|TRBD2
CASSLALAGRELFF
TGCGCCAGCAGCTTGGCACTAGCGGGGCGGGAGCTGTTTTTT
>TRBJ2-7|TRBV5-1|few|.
CASSLYGTVSYEQYF
TGCGCCAGCAGCCTGTACGGGACCGTTTCCTACGAGCAGTACTTC
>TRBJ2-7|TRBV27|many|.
CASSLSAVSSYEQYF
TGTGCCAGCAGTTTAAGCGCGGTTTCCTCCTACGAGCAGTACTTC
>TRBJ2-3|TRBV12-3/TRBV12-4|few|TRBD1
CASRLAGGRDTQYF
TGTGCCAGCAGGCTCGCAGGGGGTAGGGATACGCAGTATTTT
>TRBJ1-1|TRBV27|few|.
CASRLAIYTEAFF
TGTGCCAGCAGGCTAGCAATTTACACTGAAGCTTTCTTT
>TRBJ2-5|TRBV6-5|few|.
CASSYLGVAEETQYF
TGTGCCAGCAGTTACCTCGGGGTAGCGGAAGAGACCCAGTACTTC
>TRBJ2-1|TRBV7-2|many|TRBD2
CASSLAGAGAFNEQFF
TGTGCCAGCAGCTTAGCAGGGGCGGGAGCCTTCAATGAGCAGTTCTTC
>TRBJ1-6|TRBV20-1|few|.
CSARAARVNSPLHF
TGCAGTGCTAGGGCAGCTCGGGTTAATTCACCCCTCCACTTT
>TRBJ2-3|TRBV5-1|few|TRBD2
CASTVGSGRPWTDTQYF
TGCGCCAGCACCGTCGGTAGCGGGAGGCCTTGGACAGATACGCAGTATTTT
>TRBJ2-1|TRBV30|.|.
CAWSDRVDEQFF
TGTGCCTGGAGTGATCGAGTTGATGAGCAGTTCTTC
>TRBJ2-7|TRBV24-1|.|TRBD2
CATSDFTAGGIYEQYF
TGTGCCACCAGTGATTTTACAGCGGGAGGAATTTACGAGCAGTACTTC
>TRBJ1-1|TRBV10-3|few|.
CAIGANNAATEAFF
TGTGCCATCGGGGCGAATAACGCGGCCACTGAAGCTTTCTTT
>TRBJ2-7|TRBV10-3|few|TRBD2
CAIREAGVTYEQYF
TGTGCCATCAGGGAGGCGGGAGTCACCTACGAGCAGTACTTC
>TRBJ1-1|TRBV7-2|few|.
CASSPTTGGAFF
TGTGCCAGCAGCCCCACGACAGGTGGGGCTTTCTTT
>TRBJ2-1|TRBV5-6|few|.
CASSLVAPDYNEQFF
TGTGCCAGCAGCTTGGTGGCCCCGGATTACAATGAGCAGTTCTTC
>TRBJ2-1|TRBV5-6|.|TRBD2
CASSSSGAYNEQFF
TGTGCCAGCAGCTCTAGCGGAGCATACAATGAGCAGTTCTTC
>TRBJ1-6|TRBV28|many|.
CASSLQGLALSPLHF
TGTGCCAGCAGCTTACAGGGTCTCGCCTTATCACCCCTCCACTTT
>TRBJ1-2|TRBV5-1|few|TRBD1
CASSLRTGDGYTF
TGCGCCAGCAGCTTGAGGACAGGGGACGGCTACACCTTC
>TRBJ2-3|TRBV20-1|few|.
CSASIVWGSTDTQYF
TGCAGTGCTAGCATCGTTTGGGGAAGCACAGATACGCAGTATTTT
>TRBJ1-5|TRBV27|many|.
CASSLTASSGTQHF
TGTGCCAGCAGTTTGACAGCTTCCAGCGGGACCCAGCATTTT
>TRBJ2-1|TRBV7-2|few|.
CASSFLAGNSYNEQFF
TGTGCCAGCAGCTTTTTGGCGGGGAACTCCTACAATGAGCAGTTCTTC
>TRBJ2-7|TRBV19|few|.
CASSPLAGAVEQYF
TGTGCCAGTAGTCCGCTTGCGGGGGCTGTCGAGCAGTACTTC
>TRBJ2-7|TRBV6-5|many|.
CASSYSLGSSEQYF
TGTGCCAGCAGTTACTCGCTAGGCTCCAGCGAGCAGTACTTC
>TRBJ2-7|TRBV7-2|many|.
CASSRWTGSYEQYF
TGTGCCAGCAGCCGATGGACCGGCTCCTACGAGCAGTACTTC
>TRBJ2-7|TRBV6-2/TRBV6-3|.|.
CASRESGTGSYEQYF
TGTGCCAGCAGGGAATCCGGGACCGGTTCCTACGAGCAGTACTTC
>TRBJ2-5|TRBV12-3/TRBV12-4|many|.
CASSLWPLRETQYF
TGTGCCAGCAGTCTTTGGCCACTGCGAGAGACCCAGTACTTC
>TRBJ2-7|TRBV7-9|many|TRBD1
CASILGDRGTYEQYF
TGTGCCAGCATCTTAGGGGACAGGGGTACCTACGAGCAGTACTTC
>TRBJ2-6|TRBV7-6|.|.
CASSLVIPGTGANVLTF
TGTGCCAGCAGCTTAGTGATCCCAGGGACCGGGGCCAACGTCCTGACTTTC
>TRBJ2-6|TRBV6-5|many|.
CASSFKTGTFVLTF
TGTGCCAGCAGTTTCAAAACCGGGACGTTCGTACTGACTTTC